The following is a T cell receptor beta chain sequence with its context. Its matching antigen is unknown. Germline CDR1 and CDR2: SGHTS and YDEGEE. Trimming took 4 bases from V and 5 from J, leaving 12 bases between them. The CDR3 contains 13 residues. The entry originates in a study of shared clonotypes between healthy human individuals. Study overall: Researchers assigned three CD4 naive, three CD4 memory, two CD8 naive and one CD8 memory plate to each donor.

This table comes from immunoSEQ multiplex PCR, and its TCRdb copy is limited to in-frame clones, with some not included. Of fewer than 1 million clones in the sample, 96% are singletons; the top ten hold less than 0.25%. Study results and limitations: The study generally estimated greater richness for naive than memory subsets. Non-shared clonotypes displayed generation probabilities falling below those of clonotypes present in all four donors. Of the naive CD4 clonotypes, about 5% were shared across four donors.

Cells designated naive CD8 were CD45RO-negative and were positively selected for CCR7, with terminally differentiated effector memory CD45RA+ cells excluded. The receptor's source is a man aged 25-45 years in good health. V is TRBV5-8 and J is TRBJ2-5; D uncertain. The sample comprised naive CD8+ T cells sorted from blood. In DNA form, the CDR3 reads TGTGCCAGCAGCAGATTCGGTGAGGAGACCCAGTACTTC. Protein product: CASSRFGEETQYF.